This TCR beta chain comes out of a study of shared clonotypes between healthy human individuals. Study-level background: Donors had three CD4 naive, three CD4 memory, two CD8 naive and one CD8 memory plate apiece.

Study observations and caveats: Only blood was sampled; tissue repertoires likely differ. Only a few donors were included, so the genetic and exposure-history diversity represented was limited.

The naive CD8 subset, CD45RO-negative cells positively selected for CCR7, excluded terminally differentiated effector memory CD45RA+ cells. In regard to this clone: Its antigen remains unidentified.

The study ran the assay at deep level. The method was immunoSEQ multiplex PCR; TCRdb's version includes in-frame clones alone and lacks a portion of them. This sample has 2 million to 2.5 million clones; 85% to 95% occur once, and the top ten carry roughly 1.8%. The CDR3 sequence is 17 residues long. From germline, CDR1 is ENHRY and CDR2 SYGVKD. V gave up 2 bases and J gave up 3 bases; unmatched junction bases: 3. The TCR originated in a man aged 18 to 35 in good health. Some clones in this sample may be carry-over from other donors' samples. Sequenced material: naive CD8+ T cells from PBMCs. The chain is built from TRBV10-3 and TRBJ2-3; TRBD2 matches 15 bases. CDR3 coding DNA: TGTGCCATCAGTGAGCCTGGACTAGCGGGAGGGACAGATACGCAGTATTTT. This encodes CAISEPGLAGGTDTQYF.